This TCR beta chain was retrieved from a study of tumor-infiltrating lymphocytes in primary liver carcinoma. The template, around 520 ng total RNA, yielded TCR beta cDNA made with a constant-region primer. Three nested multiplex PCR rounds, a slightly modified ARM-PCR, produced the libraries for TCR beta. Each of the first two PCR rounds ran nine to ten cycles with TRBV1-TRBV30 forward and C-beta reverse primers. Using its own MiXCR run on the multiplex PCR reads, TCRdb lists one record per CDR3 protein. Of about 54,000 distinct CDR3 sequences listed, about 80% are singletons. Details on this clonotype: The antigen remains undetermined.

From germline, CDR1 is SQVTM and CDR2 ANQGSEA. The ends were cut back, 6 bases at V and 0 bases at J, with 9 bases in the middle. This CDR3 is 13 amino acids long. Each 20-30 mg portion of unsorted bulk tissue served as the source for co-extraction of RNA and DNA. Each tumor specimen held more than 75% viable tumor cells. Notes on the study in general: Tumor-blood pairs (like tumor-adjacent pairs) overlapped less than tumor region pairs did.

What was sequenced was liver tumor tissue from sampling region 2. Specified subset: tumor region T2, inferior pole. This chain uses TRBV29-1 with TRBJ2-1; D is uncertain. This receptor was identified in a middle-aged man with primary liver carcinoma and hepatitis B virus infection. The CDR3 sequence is CSVESNSYNEQFF. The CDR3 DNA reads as TGCAGCGTCGAGTCAAACTCCTACAATGAGCAGTTCTTC.